Listed below are T cell receptor beta chains from one sample, sequenced in a study of T cell repertoires in aging, cancer and after chemotherapy. TCRdb called the multiplex PCR reads again in MiXCR, with one record for every CDR3 protein. This sample carries some 700 distinct CDR3 sequences, approximately 43% of them seen once, and the ten largest clones take approximately 21%. Material: blood. The receptors shown here come from a human donor with a solid tumor. Both conserved end residues are part of each CDR3. The D gene is left open where the match is weak. Expanded clones are given a class, and other clones once, few, many or no size at all.

clone size	V gene	J gene	D gene	CDR3 protein	CDR3 DNA
few	TRBV10-1	TRBJ2-1	.	CASSDGYNEQFF	TGCGCCAGCAGTGATGGATACAATGAGCAGTTCTTC
.	TRBV12-3/TRBV12-4	TRBJ1-3	.	CASSPQTGGNTIYF	TGTGCCAGCAGTCCCCAGACAGGTGGAAACACCATATATTTT
.	TRBV7-7	TRBJ2-1	TRBD1	CASDRGPSGEGDEQFF	TGTGCTTCGGACAGGGGGCCTAGCGGAGAGGGGGATGAGCAGTTCTTC
.	TRBV7-2	TRBJ2-1	TRBD2	CASSTWTSRFSHEQFF	TGTGCCAGCAGCACCTGGACTAGCCGGTTTAGCCATGAGCAGTTCTTC
.	TRBV5-6	TRBJ1-5	.	CASSSLNQPQHF	TGTGCCAGCAGCTCCTTGAATCAGCCCCAGCATTTT
few	TRBV28	TRBJ1-5	.	CASSPWDIRGNQPQHF	TGTGCCAGCAGTCCCTGGGACATCCGGGGGAATCAGCCCCAGCATTTT
large	TRBV29-1	TRBJ1-5	.	CSVKGQGGNQPQHF	TGCAGCGTTAAGGGCCAGGGCGGGAATCAGCCCCAGCATTTT
few	TRBV12-3/TRBV12-4	TRBJ2-7	TRBD1	CASSFRRGRWEQYF	TGTGCCAGCAGTTTTCGCAGGGGGCGCTGGGAGCAGTACTTC
few	TRBV7-9	TRBJ2-2	TRBD2	CARPSGGTGELFF	TGTGCCAGGCCTAGCGGTGGAACCGGGGAGCTGTTTTTT
few	TRBV27	TRBJ1-2	.	CASSDRRTAYGYTF	TGTGCCAGCAGTGACCGCCGAACAGCCTATGGCTACACCTTC
.	TRBV19	TRBJ2-7	.	CASSWLDRTYEQYF	TGTGCCAGTAGTTGGCTGGACAGAACCTACGAGCAGTACTTC
.	TRBV7-9	TRBJ2-7	.	CASSFGQPSYEQYF	TGTGCCAGCAGCTTCGGACAGCCCTCCTACGAGCAGTACTTC
.	TRBV24-1	TRBJ2-3	TRBD1	CATSYGTGVSDTQYF	TGTGCCACCAGTTACGGGACAGGGGTGTCAGATACGCAGTATTTT
.	TRBV6-6	TRBJ2-7	TRBD1	CATKSQGDLYEQYF	TGTGCCACCAAATCACAGGGGGACCTCTACGAGCAGTACTTC
few	TRBV5-6	TRBJ1-3	.	CASSLDQGLSGNTIYF	TGTGCCAGCAGCTTGGATCAGGGGTTATCTGGAAACACCATATATTTT
.	TRBV7-9	TRBJ2-7	.	CASSAQWDEQYF	TGTGCCAGCAGCGCCCAGTGGGACGAGCAGTACTTC
.	TRBV7-2	TRBJ2-6	.	CASSSLWGSGANVLTF	TGTGCCAGCAGCTCCCTCTGGGGGTCTGGGGCCAACGTCCTGACTTTC
.	TRBV27	TRBJ2-7	.	CASSPGSGRSSYEQYF	TGTGCCAGCAGTCCCGGTAGCGGAAGAAGCTCCTACGAGCAGTACTTC
.	TRBV5-1	TRBJ1-1	TRBD1	CASSGPGTANTEAFF	TGCGCCAGCAGCGGACCCGGGACAGCGAACACTGAAGCTTTCTTT
.	TRBV10-2	TRBJ2-2	TRBD1	CASSQLTGANGELFF	TGCGCCAGCAGTCAATTGACAGGGGCTAACGGGGAGCTGTTTTTT
.	TRBV7-6	TRBJ1-2	.	CASSRLGGKDYGYTF	TGTGCCAGCAGCCGACTGGGGGGGAAGGACTATGGCTACACCTTC
few	TRBV5-6	TRBJ2-7	TRBD1	CASSPTSTGKAHEQYF	TGTGCCAGCAGCCCAACCTCGACAGGGAAGGCCCACGAGCAGTACTTC